The T cell receptor beta chain under discussion was sequenced for a study of response to subunit inactivated influenza vaccine (dated by TCRdb to 2016 to 2018). Regarding the study in general: The study used deep quantitative T cell receptor repertoire profiling to track responses to a trivalent subunit inactivated influenza vaccine. General study outcomes and caveats: According to the authors, only a limited number of new T cells may be recruited by each seasonal influenza vaccination.

With regard to this clonotype: Its antigen remains unidentified. Per-base qualities were not stored, and no clone one base away is much larger.

Receptor libraries were prepared by RT-PCR. The sequencing machine was an Illumina HiSeq 2500. The public sequencing data were trimmed at Q25 with fastp and processed into clonotypes with MiXCR by TCRdb, which kept only in-frame beta chains. Under each unique CDR3 protein, matching rows form one entry showing the most common genes and DNA. Counted in this sample were roughly 760,000 distinct CDR3 sequences; 21% of them appeared once. The top ten constitute roughly a tenth of the sample. Material: PBMCs from blood, obtained approximately 5 days after vaccination. The sequence was collected from a man aged 50-60 years who received an inactivated influenza vaccine. Donor details come from another sample of the same person, matched by shared clones.

The nucleotides read TGTGCCAGCTCACTAAATGCGAATAGGGGAGATACGCAGTATTTT. This is translated as CASSLNANRGDTQYF. The chain was built from TRBV18 and TRBJ2-3; tentative D gene TRBD1, with 5 bases matching. The germline ends are 16 bases apart after V is trimmed by 4 bases and J by 5 bases. CDR1 and CDR2 were assigned from the germline V gene as KGHSH and LQKENI. The CDR3 contains 15 residues, cysteine and phenylalanine counted. The only DNA kept is the CDR3, 45 bases in frame from the first base.